This T cell receptor (beta chain) is drawn from a study of blood T cell repertoires in COVID-19. Assay used: immunoSEQ multiplex PCR; TCRdb lists only in-frame clones, some missing. This table has some 130,000 clones, roughly 84% appearing once. Trimming removed 3 bases from V and 4 bases from J, with 12 bases in between. The CDR3 has 14 residues. The germline V gene has CDR1 KGHSH and CDR2 LQKENI. V is TRBV18 and J is TRBJ1-2; D gene ambiguous. The specimen sequenced was peripheral blood. The TCR was taken from an elderly woman with acute or convalescent COVID-19. The CDR3 here is CASSPSGYGYGYTF. DNA of the CDR3: TGTGCCAGCTCACCCTCAGGTTACGGCTATGGCTACACCTTC.